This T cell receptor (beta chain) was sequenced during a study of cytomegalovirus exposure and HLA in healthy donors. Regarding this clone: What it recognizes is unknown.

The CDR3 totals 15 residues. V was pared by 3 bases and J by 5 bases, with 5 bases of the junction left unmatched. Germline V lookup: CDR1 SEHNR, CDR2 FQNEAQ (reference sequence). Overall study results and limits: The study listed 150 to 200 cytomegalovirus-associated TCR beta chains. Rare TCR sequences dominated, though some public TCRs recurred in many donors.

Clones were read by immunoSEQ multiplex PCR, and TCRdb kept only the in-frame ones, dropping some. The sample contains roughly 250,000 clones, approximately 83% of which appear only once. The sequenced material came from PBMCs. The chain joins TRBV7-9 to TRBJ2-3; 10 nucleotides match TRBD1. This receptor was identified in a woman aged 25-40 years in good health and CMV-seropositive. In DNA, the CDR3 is TGTGCCAGCAGCTTGGGACAGGGGATAGGAGATACGCAGTATTTT. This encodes CASSLGQGIGDTQYF.